Listed below are T cell receptor beta chains from one sample, sequenced in a study of identical twins. One entry per CDR3 protein results from TCRdb running MiXCR on the 5' RACE reads. The sample consists of some 1,600,000 distinct CDR3 sequences, about 31% of them appearing once. The sample taken for sequencing was cord blood. Receptors originate from a newborn girl in good health. Both conserved end residues are part of each CDR3. Each record gives: clone size, J gene, D gene, V gene, CDR3 DNA, CDR3 protein. A D gene is named only where the DNA matches it firmly. A row's size may be missing; if present it is once, few, many or a size class.

>.|TRBJ2-7|TRBD2|TRBV28
TGTGCCAGCAGTTTAACTACTAGCGGGAGAAGCGAGCAGTACTTC
CASSLTTSGRSEQYF
>.|TRBJ2-4|.|TRBV14
TGTGCCAGCAGCCAAGATAGGAGCGTGGGGGCCAAAAACATTCAGTACTTC
CASSQDRSVGAKNIQYF
>.|TRBJ2-1|TRBD2|TRBV18
TGTGCCAGCTCAACGCTAGCGGGAGAATACAATGAGCAGTTCTTC
CASSTLAGEYNEQFF
>.|TRBJ2-1|.|TRBV24-1
TGTGCCACCAGTGGAGCGGCCACAGGTTGGGTGAATGAGCAGTTCTTC
CATSGAATGWVNEQFF
>few|TRBJ1-1|TRBD1|TRBV20-1
TGCAGTGCTAGGTCCGACAGGGACACTGAAGCTTTCTTT
CSARSDRDTEAFF
>.|TRBJ2-7|.|TRBV4-1
TGCGCCAGCAGCCAAGAGGTAACAGGGAGCTCCCACGAGCAGTACTTC
CASSQEVTGSSHEQYF
>few|TRBJ2-7|.|TRBV24-1
TGTGCCACCAGTCCCCAGGGATACAATGAGCAGTACTTC
CATSPQGYNEQYF
>.|TRBJ1-1|.|TRBV29-1
TGCGGTGGGGGAAACACTGAAGCTTTCTTT
CGGGNTEAFF
>.|TRBJ2-4|TRBD2|TRBV20-1
TGCAGTGCTAGACTAGCGGGAAACATTCAGTACTTC
CSARLAGNIQYF
>few|TRBJ2-7|TRBD1|TRBV10-2
TGCGCCAGCAAGGACAGGGCTTTTTCCGAGCAGTACTTC
CASKDRAFSEQYF
>many|TRBJ2-3|.|TRBV25-1
TGTGCCAGCAGCGAAACTAGCACAGATACGCAGTATTTT
CASSETSTDTQYF
>.|TRBJ2-1|TRBD2|TRBV5-1
TGCGCCAGCAGCTTGGGTTGGACTAGCGGGAGTTCGTCCTACAATGAGCAGTTCTTC
CASSLGWTSGSSSYNEQFF
>.|TRBJ2-2|.|TRBV7-6
TGTGCCAGCAGCGCTATGGTGAGAATCCGGAACACCGGGGAGCTGTTTTTT
CASSAMVRIRNTGELFF
>.|TRBJ2-5|.|TRBV7-9
TGTACCAGCAGAGCGAAAGAGACCCAGTACTTC
CTSRAKETQYF
>.|TRBJ2-7|.|TRBV12-3/TRBV12-4
TGTGCCAGCAGTCCACGTCGGGGCTGCGAGCAGTACTTC
CASSPRRGCEQYF
>.|TRBJ2-1|TRBD2|TRBV13
TGTGCCAGCAGCTTAGGGACTAGCGGGAGGTATGGTGAGCAGTTCTTC
CASSLGTSGRYGEQFF
>.|TRBJ2-3|TRBD2|TRBV24-1
TGTGCCACCAGTGATTTCTTAGCGGGAGGGCCAAGCACAGATACGCAGTATTTT
CATSDFLAGGPSTDTQYF
>few|TRBJ2-3|TRBD2|TRBV27
TGTGCCAGCAGTCCCCCGACTAGCGGGGGTTTCACAGATACGCAGTATTTT
CASSPPTSGGFTDTQYF
>.|TRBJ2-7|TRBD2|TRBV6-2/TRBV6-3
TGTGCCAGCAGTTACCCGGGACTAGCGGGATCCTACGAGCAGTACTTC
CASSYPGLAGSYEQYF
>.|TRBJ1-2|.|TRBV27
TGTGCCAGCAGTTTATTGGGTCCGGGGAAGAAGAATGGCTACACCTTC
CASSLLGPGKKNGYTF
>.|TRBJ2-7|.|TRBV18
TGTGCCAGCTCACCTCCCGCTAGTCCAACCTACGAGCAGTACTTC
CASSPPASPTYEQYF
>.|TRBJ2-2|TRBD1|TRBV20-1
TGCAGTGTCGGACAGGGAGCGGCCGGGGAGCTGTTTTTT
CSVGQGAAGELFF
>few|TRBJ2-5|TRBD1|TRBV20-1
TGCAGTGCTAGTTGGACAGGGGACCAAGAGACCCAGTACTTC
CSASWTGDQETQYF
>few|TRBJ1-1|.|TRBV5-1
TGCGCCAGCAGCCACAGAGGGGGGAACACTGAAGCTTTCTTT
CASSHRGGNTEAFF
>.|TRBJ2-3|TRBD2|TRBV12-3/TRBV12-4
TGTGCCAGCAGTTTAGCGGGACTAGCGGTCCCAGATGTGCAGTATTTT
CASSLAGLAVPDVQYF
>.|TRBJ2-7|.|TRBV19
TGTGCCAGTAGTATAGGAGGCGGGAACTACGAGCAGTACTTC
CASSIGGGNYEQYF
>few|TRBJ2-1|.|TRBV4-2
TGTGCCAGCAGCCAAGAGGTCATGCTAGCCTACAATGAGCAGTTCTTC
CASSQEVMLAYNEQFF
>.|TRBJ2-3|.|TRBV20-1
TGCAGTGCTAGTCGCGGGCCCCCCACAGATACGCAGTATTTT
CSASRGPPTDTQYF
>.|TRBJ2-3|.|TRBV9
TGTGCCAGCAGCGTAGAGACGCAATTGGGTATGCAGTATTTT
CASSVETQLGMQYF
>.|TRBJ1-1|TRBD1|TRBV7-9
TGTGCCAGCAGTCTCCCGGACAGGGAAACTGAAGCTTTCTTT
CASSLPDRETEAFF
>.|TRBJ1-2|TRBD1|TRBV4-1
TGCGCCAGCAGACCCGAAGATAGGACAGGGGGCGGCTACACCTTC
CASRPEDRTGGGYTF
>.|TRBJ2-1|TRBD2|TRBV5-1
TGCGCCAGCAGCTTGGTCGGGACTAGCGGGAGCACCTCCTACAATGAGCAGTTCTTC
CASSLVGTSGSTSYNEQFF
>.|TRBJ1-2|TRBD1|TRBV4-1
TGCGCCAGCAGCCAACTACCCTTGGGGACAGGGGCCTATGGCTACACCTTC
CASSQLPLGTGAYGYTF
>.|TRBJ2-5|.|TRBV5-5
TGTGCCAGCAGCTCCCGGACAGTCATCGCAGAGACCCAGTACTTC
CASSSRTVIAETQYF
>few|TRBJ1-1|TRBD1|TRBV5-1
TGCGCCAGCAGCCCCAGGGGGCGAAAAAACACTGAAGCTTTCTTT
CASSPRGRKNTEAFF
>few|TRBJ2-3|TRBD2|TRBV11-2
TGTGCCAGCAGCTTAGCCCAACTAGCGGGCAAAGCAAGTAGCACAGATACGCAGTATTTT
CASSLAQLAGKASSTDTQYF
>.|TRBJ1-6|.|TRBV5-1
TGCGCCAGCACGTTTTCCCTAGCAGGGACGAATTCACCCCTCCACTTT
CASTFSLAGTNSPLHF
>few|TRBJ2-7|TRBD2|TRBV10-3
TGTGCCATCAGTCCATACACTAGCGGGTACGAGCAGTACTTC
CAISPYTSGYEQYF
>.|TRBJ1-2|TRBD1|TRBV20-1
TGCAGTGCTAGAGAGGTGGACAGGGTGCCCTATGGCTACACCTTC
CSAREVDRVPYGYTF
>.|TRBJ2-5|.|TRBV7-9
TGTGCCAGCAGCTTAGGAATTGGGGGTTCAGAGACCCAGTACTTC
CASSLGIGGSETQYF
>few|TRBJ2-1|TRBD2|TRBV27
TGTGCCAGCAGAGTAGGACTAGCGGGAGGAAGTGCCTACAATGAGCAGTTCTTC
CASRVGLAGGSAYNEQFF
>.|TRBJ2-3|TRBD1|TRBV7-6
TGTGCCAGCGGCTCACGGACAGGGCGGACTAGCACAGATACGCAGTATTTT
CASGSRTGRTSTDTQYF
>.|TRBJ2-3|TRBD2|TRBV20-1
TGCAGTGCTATCCTTCTAGCGGGAGTTCGCCCAGATACGCAGTATTTT
CSAILLAGVRPDTQYF
>few|TRBJ1-2|.|TRBV3-1
TGTGCCAGCAGCCAGGCCATCTATGGCTACACCTTC
CASSQAIYGYTF